Given below is one TCR beta chain in context. There is no known antigen for this receptor. No qualities accompany the bases; no much larger clone lies one base away. TCRbeta CDR3 regions were amplified from genomic DNA using the immunoSEQ Assay, a bias-controlled multiplex PCR. As for how the authors treated the data: Within the assay, amplification of reference gene primers was used to estimate how many nucleated cells each sample contained. To quantify the absolute abundance of each unique TCRbeta CDR3 rearrangement, sequence reads were collapsed and filtered. Productive Simpson clonality was computed per sample as the square root of Simpson's diversity index over productive rearrangements. The immuneACCESS repertoire file appears here via TCRdb, limited to in-frame rearrangements. These files lack a portion of the clones; in checked studies, under half of the deficit traces to unresolved V genes, and the cause of the others is not known. V and J calls plus clone size are reproduced from that table; the DNA served to infer D and trimming. This sample gives 200,000 to 250,000 clones in total; roughly nine tenths of them show up just once. Together, the top ten hold approximately 3.3% of the sample.

This specimen comes from a study of blood T cell repertoires in COVID-19 (dated by TCRdb to between 2020 and 2021). General notes on the study: For ImmuneRACE Cohort 3, a participant was defined as recovered based on two consecutive negative NP/OP PCR tests, clearance by a healthcare professional, or resolution of symptoms. The material from the prospective study consisted of cDNA or gDNA derived from T cells, B-cell-depleted T cells, or PBMCs. The samples were drawn from two sources: the first 160 participants of the ongoing ImmuneRACE study, and 1,200 or so subjects contributed by 6 global collaborators. The repertoires were released in a freely available public database intended as a resource for research on the immune response to SARS-CoV-2. Subjects who had been exposed to COVID-19, were actively infected with it, or had recovered from it provided the deeply sampled blood TCRbeta repertoires that made up the dataset. A de-identified subject ID, COVID-19 status, age in years and sex were almost always included in the sample metadata. Where HLA class I and class II types were available, the types were taken from metadata supplied by the sample provider, not from assay-based typing. The collaborator samples originated in the United States, Italy and Spain and spanned the acute and convalescent phases of COVID-19. Study-wide findings and limitations: The quantity of clinical and demographic metadata differed by source and by participant and was supplied without curation.

V loses 5 bases, J loses 1 base, and the germline ends lie 13 bases apart. CDR1 and CDR2 are drawn from the germline V gene: KGHDR, SFDVKD. The cysteine opens and the phenylalanine closes a CDR3 of 15 amino acids. The retained sequence is limited to the CDR3, 45 bases, with the frame set at the first base. In the prospective study, participants were roughly 18 to 89 years old, resided in about two dozen geographic areas of the United States, and were enrolled through a virtual design. To assign participants to cohorts, the prospective study relied on clinical history that participants themselves reported in a screening survey and a study questionnaire. In the prospective study, whole blood, serum and a nasopharyngeal or oropharyngeal swab were collected from each participant by mobile phlebotomists. Over a roughly two-month period, participants in the prospective study had the option of providing additional blood draws and questionnaires. Prospective study blood samples were shipped either frozen or at room temperature before DNA extraction.

The V gene is TRBV24-1 and the J gene is TRBJ1-1; D gene: possibly TRBD1, on 5 matching bases. The specimen sequenced was PBMCs or T cells enriched from blood (not recorded which). The receptor comes from a woman aged 45-65 years in a cohort exposed to, infected with or recovered from COVID-19 (not recorded which). The CDR3 protein: CATSVGRNRNTEAFF. In nucleotides, the sequence is TGTGCCACCAGTGTGGGGCGGAACAGGAACACTGAAGCTTTCTTT.